This TCR beta chain was sequenced during a study of blood T cell repertoires in COVID-19. On the study more broadly: Donors in the United States, Italy and Spain gave samples during acute or convalescent COVID-19. PBMCs, B-cell-depleted T cells, or T cells were the source of the cDNA or gDNA that made up the material.

Methods used by the authors: It was from reference gene primer amplification that nucleated cell counts were estimated. Libraries were prepared by immunoSEQ multiplex PCR; TCRdb keeps only in-frame clonotypes and omits some of them. V, J and clone size derive from that table, while D and trimming were established from the DNA sequence. The profile covers about 240,000 clones, with roughly 83% appearing a single time and around 9.9% taken by the ten largest. The CDR3 consists of 14 residues. The V gene's germline CDR1 is SGHTA and CDR2 FQGNSA. V lost 4 bases to trimming and J lost 6 bases; unmatched junction nucleotides: 4.

The chain recombines TRBV7-2 with TRBJ2-2, with 8 bases matching TRBD2. This receptor was obtained from a woman older than 75 with acute or convalescent COVID-19. The sequenced sample was peripheral blood. CDR3 coding DNA: TGTGCCAGCAGCTCGGGACTAGTCGCCGGGGAGCTGTTTTTT. It encodes CASSSGLVAGELFF.